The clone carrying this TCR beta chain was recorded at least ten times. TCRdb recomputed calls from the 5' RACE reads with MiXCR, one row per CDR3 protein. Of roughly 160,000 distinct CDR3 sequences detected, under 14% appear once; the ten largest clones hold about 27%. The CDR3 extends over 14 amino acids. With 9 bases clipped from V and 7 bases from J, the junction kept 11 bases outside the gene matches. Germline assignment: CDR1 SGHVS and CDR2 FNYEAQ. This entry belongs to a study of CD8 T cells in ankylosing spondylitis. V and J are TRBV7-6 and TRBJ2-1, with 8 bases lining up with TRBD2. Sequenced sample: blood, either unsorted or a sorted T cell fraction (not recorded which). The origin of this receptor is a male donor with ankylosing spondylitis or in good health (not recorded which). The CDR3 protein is CASRAGAAGNEQFF. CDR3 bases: TGTGCCAGTAGAGCGGGGGCCGCCGGGAATGAGCAGTTCTTC.